Many counts were recorded for the clone carrying this T cell receptor (beta chain). Time point specified: newly diagnosed GD, antithyroid drugs for less than 3 months. Extracted RNA from PBMCs served as the source of the TCR library. CDR3-region Arm-PCR and iRepertoire HTBI primers produced the TCR beta libraries. TCRdb re-called the multiplex PCR reads with MiXCR, one entry per CDR3 protein. Of a few hundred thousand distinct CDR3 sequences listed, 10% to 15% were seen once; the top ten hold under 20%. V shed 5 bases, J shed 15 bases, and the junction held 8 bases outside the gene matches. CDR1 and CDR2 (germline): SGHAT, FQNNGV. The length of the CDR3 is 12 residues. These data come from a study of regulatory T cells in long-lasting Graves disease. This sample was shared with a second study, whose subject was T cells in Graves' hyperthyroidism and ophthalmopathy. Per that paper: HTBI primers were used for first-round RT-PCR of the TCR CDR3. Stable hyperthyroidism was told apart from ophthalmopathy by a model built on 13 V-J features.

The sequence came from a woman between 18 and 30 years old with Graves disease. The chain employs TRBV11-2 and TRBJ2-2, with 8 nucleotides matching TRBD2. The source material was peripheral blood mononuclear cells (PBMCs), sampled at new diagnosis, from a patient treated with antithyroid drugs. CDR3 sequence: CASSQQRGRVFF. CDR3 nucleotide sequence: TGTGCCAGCAGCCAACAGCGGGGGCGGGTGTTTTTT.